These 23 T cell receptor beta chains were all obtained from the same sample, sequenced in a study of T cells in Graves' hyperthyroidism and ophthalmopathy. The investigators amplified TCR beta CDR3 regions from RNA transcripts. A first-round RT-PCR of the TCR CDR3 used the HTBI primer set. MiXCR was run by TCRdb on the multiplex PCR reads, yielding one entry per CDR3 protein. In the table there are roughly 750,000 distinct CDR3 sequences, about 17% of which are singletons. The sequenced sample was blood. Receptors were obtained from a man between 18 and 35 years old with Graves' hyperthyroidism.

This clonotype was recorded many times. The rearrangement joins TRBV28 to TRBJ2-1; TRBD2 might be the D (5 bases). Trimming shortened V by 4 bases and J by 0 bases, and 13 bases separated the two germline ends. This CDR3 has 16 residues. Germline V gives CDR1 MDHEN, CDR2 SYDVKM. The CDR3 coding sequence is TGTGCCAGCAGTTCACGCGGTACTAGCTCCTACAATGAGCAGTTCTTC. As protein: CASSSRGTSSYNEQFF.

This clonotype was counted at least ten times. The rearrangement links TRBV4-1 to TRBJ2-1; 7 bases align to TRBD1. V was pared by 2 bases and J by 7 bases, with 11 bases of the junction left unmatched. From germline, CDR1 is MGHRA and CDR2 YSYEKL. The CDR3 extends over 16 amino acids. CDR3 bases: TGCGCCAGCAGCCAATACCGACAGGGAAGAGGGAATGAGCAGTTCTTC. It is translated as CASSQYRQGRGNEQFF.

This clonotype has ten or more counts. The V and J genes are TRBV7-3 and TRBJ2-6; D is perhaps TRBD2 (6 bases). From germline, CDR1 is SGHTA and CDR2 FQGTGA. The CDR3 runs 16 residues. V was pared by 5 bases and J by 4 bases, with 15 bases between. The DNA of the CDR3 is TGTGCCAGCAGCCAATCGGCCGGGAGCGGGGCCAACGTCCTGACTTTC. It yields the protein CASSQSAGSGANVLTF.

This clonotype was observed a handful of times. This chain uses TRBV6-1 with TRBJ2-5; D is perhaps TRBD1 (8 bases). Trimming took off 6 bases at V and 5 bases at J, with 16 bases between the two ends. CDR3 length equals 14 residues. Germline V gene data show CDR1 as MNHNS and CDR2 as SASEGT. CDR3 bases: TGTGCCAGCAGAATACAGGGGGAGGGGGAGACCCAGTACTTC. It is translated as CASRIQGEGETQYF.

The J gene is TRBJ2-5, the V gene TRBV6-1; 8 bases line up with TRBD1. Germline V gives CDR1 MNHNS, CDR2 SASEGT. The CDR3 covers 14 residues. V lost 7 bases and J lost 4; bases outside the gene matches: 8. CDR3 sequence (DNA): TGTGCCAGCACCACAGGGGGTTCGCGAGAGACCCAGTACTTC. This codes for CASTTGGSRETQYF.

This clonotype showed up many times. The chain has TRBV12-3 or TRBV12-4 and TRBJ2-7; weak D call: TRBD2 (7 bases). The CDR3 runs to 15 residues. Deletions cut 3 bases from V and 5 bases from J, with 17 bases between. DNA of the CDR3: TGTGCCAGCAGTTTCAGGGGCGGGAGAGGGAACGAGCAGTACTTC. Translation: CASSFRGGRGNEQYF.

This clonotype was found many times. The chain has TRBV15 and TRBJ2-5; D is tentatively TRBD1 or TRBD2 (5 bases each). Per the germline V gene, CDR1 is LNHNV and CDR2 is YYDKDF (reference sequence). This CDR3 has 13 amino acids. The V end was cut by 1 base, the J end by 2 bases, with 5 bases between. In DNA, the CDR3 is TGTGCCACCAGCAGAGGGGGGCAAGAGACCCAGTACTTC. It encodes CATSRGGQETQYF.

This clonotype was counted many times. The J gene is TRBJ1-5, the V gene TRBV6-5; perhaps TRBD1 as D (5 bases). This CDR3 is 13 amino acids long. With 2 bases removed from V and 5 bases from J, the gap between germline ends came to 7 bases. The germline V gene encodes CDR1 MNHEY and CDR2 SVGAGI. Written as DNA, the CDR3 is TGTGCCAGCAGTTACGCGGGGGATCAGCCCCAGCATTTT. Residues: CASSYAGDQPQHF.

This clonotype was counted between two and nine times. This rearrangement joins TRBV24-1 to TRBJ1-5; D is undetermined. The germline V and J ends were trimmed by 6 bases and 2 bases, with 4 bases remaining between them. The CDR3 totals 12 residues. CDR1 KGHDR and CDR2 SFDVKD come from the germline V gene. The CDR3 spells CATSKGNQPQHF. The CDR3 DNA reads TGTGCCACCAGTAAGGGCAATCAGCCCCAGCATTTT.

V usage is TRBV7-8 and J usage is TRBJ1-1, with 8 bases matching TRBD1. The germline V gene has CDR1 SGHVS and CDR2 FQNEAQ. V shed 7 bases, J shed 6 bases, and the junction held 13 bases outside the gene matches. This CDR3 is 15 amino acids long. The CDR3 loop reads CASNRGAGGFSEAFF. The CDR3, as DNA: TGTGCCAGCAACAGGGGGGCAGGGGGGTTTTCTGAAGCTTTCTTT. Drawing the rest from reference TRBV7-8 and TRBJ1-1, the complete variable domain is GAGVSQSPRYKVAKRGQDVALRCDPISGHVSLFWYQQALGQGPEFLTYFQNEAQLDKSGLPSDRFFAERPEGSVSTLKIQRTQQEDSAVYLCASNRGAGGFSEAFFGQGTRLTVV.

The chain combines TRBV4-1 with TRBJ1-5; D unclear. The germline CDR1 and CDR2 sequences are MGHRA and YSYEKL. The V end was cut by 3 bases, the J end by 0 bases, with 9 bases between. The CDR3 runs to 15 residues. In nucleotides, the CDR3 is TGCGCCAGCAGCCAGGACGCCTATAGCAATCAGCCCCAGCATTTT. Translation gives CASSQDAYSNQPQHF.

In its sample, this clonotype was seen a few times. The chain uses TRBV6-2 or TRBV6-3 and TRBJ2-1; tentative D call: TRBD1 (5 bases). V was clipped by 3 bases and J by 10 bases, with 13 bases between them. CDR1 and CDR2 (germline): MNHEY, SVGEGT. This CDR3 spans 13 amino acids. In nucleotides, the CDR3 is TGTGCCAGCAGTTATTCGCAGTGGGGCGAGCAGTTCTTC. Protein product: CASSYSQWGEQFF.

As DNA, the CDR3 is TGTGCCAGCTCACCATCCGCCAGTCGGGGCGGGGAGCTGTTTTTT. Its translation: CASSPSASRGGELFF. The chain recombines TRBV18 with TRBJ2-2, with D tentatively TRBD2 (5 bases). CDR3 size: 15 residues. V gave up 2 bases and J gave up 7 bases, with 14 bases separating them. From germline, CDR1 is KGHSH and CDR2 LQKENI.

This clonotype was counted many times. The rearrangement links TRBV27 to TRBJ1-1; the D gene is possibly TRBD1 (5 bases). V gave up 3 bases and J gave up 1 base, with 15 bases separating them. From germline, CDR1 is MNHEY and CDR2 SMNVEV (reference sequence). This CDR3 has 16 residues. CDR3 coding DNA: TGTGCCAGCAGTTTTAGGGGCAGGGACCCGAACACTGAAGCTTTCTTT. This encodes CASSFRGRDPNTEAFF.

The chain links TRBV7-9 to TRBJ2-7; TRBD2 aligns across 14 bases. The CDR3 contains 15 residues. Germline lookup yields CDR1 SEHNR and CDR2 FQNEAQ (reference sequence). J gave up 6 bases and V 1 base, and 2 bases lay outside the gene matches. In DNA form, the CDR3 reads TGTGCCAGCAGCTTAGGTGGGACTAGCGGGAGCGAGCAGTACTTC. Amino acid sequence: CASSLGGTSGSEQYF.

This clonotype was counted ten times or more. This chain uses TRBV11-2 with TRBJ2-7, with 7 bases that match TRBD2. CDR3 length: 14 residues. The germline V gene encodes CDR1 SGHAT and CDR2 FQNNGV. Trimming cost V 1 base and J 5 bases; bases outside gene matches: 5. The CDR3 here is CASSLGLATNEQYF. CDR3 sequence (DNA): TGTGCCAGCAGCTTAGGACTAGCTACAAACGAGCAGTACTTC.

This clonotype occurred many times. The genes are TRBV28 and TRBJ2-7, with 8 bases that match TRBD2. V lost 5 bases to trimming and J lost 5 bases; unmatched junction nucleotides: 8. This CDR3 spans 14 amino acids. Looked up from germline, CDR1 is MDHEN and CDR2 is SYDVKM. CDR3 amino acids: CASSPGLASHEQYF. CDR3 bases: TGTGCCAGCAGTCCCGGACTAGCATCCCACGAGCAGTACTTC. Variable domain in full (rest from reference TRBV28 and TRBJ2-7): DVKVTQSSRYLVKRTGEKVFLECVQDMDHENMFWYRQDPGLGLRLIYFSYDVKMKEKGDIPEGYSVSREKKERFSLILESASTNQTSMYLCASSPGLASHEQYFGPGTRLTVT.

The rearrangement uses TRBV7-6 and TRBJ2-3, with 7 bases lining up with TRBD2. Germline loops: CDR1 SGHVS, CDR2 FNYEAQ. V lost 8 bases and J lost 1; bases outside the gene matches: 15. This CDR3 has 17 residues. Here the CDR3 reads CASGSRALAERTDTQYF. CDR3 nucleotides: TGTGCCAGCGGCTCGAGGGCTCTAGCGGAGCGCACAGATACGCAGTATTTT. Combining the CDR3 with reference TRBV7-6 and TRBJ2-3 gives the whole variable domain GAGVSQSPRYKVTKRGQDVALRCDPISGHVSLYWYRQALGQGPEFLTYFNYEAQQDKSGLPNDRFSAERPEGSISTLTIQRTEQRDSAMYRCASGSRALAERTDTQYFGPGTRLTVL.

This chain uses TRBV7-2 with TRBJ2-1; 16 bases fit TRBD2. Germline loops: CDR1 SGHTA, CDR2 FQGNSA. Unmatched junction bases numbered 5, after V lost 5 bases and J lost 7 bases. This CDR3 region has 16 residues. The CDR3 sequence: CASSPSGLAGGNEQFF. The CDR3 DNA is TGTGCCAGCAGCCCCTCGGGACTAGCGGGAGGGAATGAGCAGTTCTTC. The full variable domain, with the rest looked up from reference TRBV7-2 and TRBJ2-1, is GAGVSQSPSNKVTEKGKDVELRCDPISGHTALYWYRQSLGQGLEFLIYFQGNSAPDKSGLPSDRFSAERTGGSVSTLTIQRTQQEDSAVYLCASSPSGLAGGNEQFFGPGTRLTVL.

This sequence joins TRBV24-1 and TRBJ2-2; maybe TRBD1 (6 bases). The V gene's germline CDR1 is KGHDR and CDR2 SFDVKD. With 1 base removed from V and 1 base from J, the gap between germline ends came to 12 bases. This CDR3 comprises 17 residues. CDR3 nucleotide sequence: TGTGCCACCAGTGATTTCCTTCCCAGGGGGAACACCGGGGAGCTGTTTTTT. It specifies CATSDFLPRGNTGELFF.

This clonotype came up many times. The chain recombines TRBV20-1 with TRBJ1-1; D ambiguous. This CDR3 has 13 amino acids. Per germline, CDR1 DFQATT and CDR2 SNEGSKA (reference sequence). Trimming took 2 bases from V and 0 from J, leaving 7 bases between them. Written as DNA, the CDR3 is TGCAGTGCTAGATCGGGATTGAACACTGAAGCTTTCTTT. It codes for CSARSGLNTEAFF.

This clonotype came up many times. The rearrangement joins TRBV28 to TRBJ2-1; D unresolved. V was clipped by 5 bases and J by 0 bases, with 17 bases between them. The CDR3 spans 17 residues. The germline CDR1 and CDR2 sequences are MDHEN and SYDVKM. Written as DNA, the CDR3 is TGTGCCAGCAGTATCATTTCTAGTGCGAGCTCCTACAATGAGCAGTTCTTC. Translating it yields CASSIISSASSYNEQFF.

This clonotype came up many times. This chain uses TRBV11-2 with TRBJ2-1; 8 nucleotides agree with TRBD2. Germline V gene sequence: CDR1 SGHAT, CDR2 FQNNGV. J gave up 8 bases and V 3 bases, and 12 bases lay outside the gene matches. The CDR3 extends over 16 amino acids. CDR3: CASSFIWGGGLDEQFF. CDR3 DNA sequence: TGTGCCAGCAGCTTCATATGGGGCGGGGGGCTCGATGAGCAGTTCTTC.